This T cell receptor beta chain was observed in a study of T cell repertoires in cytomegalovirus infection. Study context: Indicated by public TCR beta signatures were CMV infection and matching HLA type.

This clonotype was counted between two and nine times. TCRdb independently ran MiXCR on the reads; one entry per CDR3 protein. The sample consists of about 180,000 distinct CDR3 sequences, approximately 15% of them appearing once. The germline V and J ends were trimmed by 5 bases and 6 bases, with 10 bases remaining between them. This CDR3 is built from 12 residues. Per germline, CDR1 SGHTA and CDR2 FQGTGA. The receptor's source is a human donor in good health (CMV status not recorded). Some clones in this sample may be carry-over from other donors' samples. The chain combines TRBV7-3 with TRBJ1-1, with D unclear. Sequencing was performed on PBMCs. CDR3 bases: TGTGCCAGCAGCCCTTTGACCCCTGAAGCTTTCTTT. It yields the protein CASSPLTPEAFF. The complete variable domain, with remaining parts taken from reference TRBV7-3 and TRBJ1-1, reads GAGVSQTPSNKVTEKGKYVELRCDPISGHTALYWYRQSLGQGPEFLIYFQGTGAADDSGLPNDRFFAVRPEGSVSTLKIQRTERGDSAVYLCASSPLTPEAFFGQGTRLTVV.